Listed below are T cell receptor beta chains from one sample, sequenced in a study of response to subunit inactivated influenza vaccine. Via MiXCR, TCRdb re-called the RT-PCR reads, giving one row per CDR3 protein. The sample lists more than 400,000 distinct CDR3 sequences; approximately 11% were seen once. The sample consisted of PBMCs from blood, taken roughly 45 days after vaccination. The receptors here all came from a man aged 50 to 60 who received an inactivated influenza vaccine. CDR3s include the opening cysteine and the closing phenylalanine or tryptophan. The D gene is left open where the match is weak. A row's size may be missing; if present it is once, few, many or a size class.

d_call: TRBD2; v_call: TRBV20-1; j_call: TRBJ2-3; clone_size: many; cdr3_aa: CSARGTSGRTDTQYF; cdr3_nt: TGCAGTGCTAGAGGGACTAGCGGGAGGACAGATACGCAGTATTTT
d_call: -; v_call: TRBV4-2; j_call: TRBJ2-5; clone_size: -; cdr3_aa: CASSREDRGETQYF; cdr3_nt: TGTGCCAGCAGCCGAGAGGACAGAGGGGAGACCCAGTACTTC
d_call: -; v_call: TRBV15; j_call: TRBJ1-2; clone_size: few; cdr3_aa: CATSRDSSRGDYGYTF; cdr3_nt: TGTGCCACCAGCAGAGATAGTTCGCGCGGCGACTATGGCTACACCTTC
d_call: -; v_call: TRBV7-6; j_call: TRBJ1-6; clone_size: -; cdr3_aa: CASSLKGEISPLHF; cdr3_nt: TGTGCCAGCAGCTTGAAGGGGGAGATTTCACCCCTCCACTTT
d_call: -; v_call: TRBV5-1; j_call: TRBJ2-3; clone_size: many; cdr3_aa: CASSLSSSSDTQYF; cdr3_nt: TGCGCCAGCAGCCTGTCTAGTAGTTCAGATACGCAGTATTTT
d_call: -; v_call: TRBV6-2/TRBV6-3; j_call: TRBJ2-3; clone_size: few; cdr3_aa: CASSSRALSTDTQYF; cdr3_nt: TGTGCCAGCAGTTCCAGGGCCCTTAGCACAGATACGCAGTATTTT
d_call: -; v_call: TRBV4-3; j_call: TRBJ2-5; clone_size: few; cdr3_aa: CASSQETGYGETQYF; cdr3_nt: TGCGCCAGCAGCCAAGAAACAGGGTATGGAGAGACCCAGTACTTC
d_call: TRBD2; v_call: TRBV7-2; j_call: TRBJ2-7; clone_size: few; cdr3_aa: CASSLSGGGGYEQYF; cdr3_nt: TGTGCCAGCAGCCTCTCGGGCGGGGGGGGTTACGAGCAGTACTTC
d_call: -; v_call: TRBV12-3/TRBV12-4; j_call: TRBJ1-5; clone_size: -; cdr3_aa: CASSYTSNQPQHF; cdr3_nt: TGTGCCAGCAGCTATACTAGCAATCAGCCCCAGCATTTT
d_call: TRBD2; v_call: TRBV25-1; j_call: TRBJ2-5; clone_size: -; cdr3_aa: CASGKAGGSETQYF; cdr3_nt: TGTGCCAGCGGAAAAGCGGGAGGTTCTGAGACCCAGTACTTC
d_call: TRBD1; v_call: TRBV5-1; j_call: TRBJ1-1; clone_size: many; cdr3_aa: CASSMKTGYMNTEAFF; cdr3_nt: TGCGCCAGCAGCATGAAGACAGGGTACATGAACACTGAAGCTTTCTTT
d_call: TRBD1; v_call: TRBV5-6; j_call: TRBJ2-7; clone_size: many; cdr3_aa: CASSLQQGTYEQYF; cdr3_nt: TGTGCCAGCAGCTTGCAACAGGGGACGTACGAGCAGTACTTC
d_call: -; v_call: TRBV12-3/TRBV12-4; j_call: TRBJ2-7; clone_size: few; cdr3_aa: CASSQQYGGQYF; cdr3_nt: TGTGCCAGCAGTCAGCAGTACGGTGGGCAGTACTTC
d_call: TRBD2; v_call: TRBV25-1; j_call: TRBJ2-5; clone_size: -; cdr3_aa: CASSELSGGAEETQYF; cdr3_nt: TGTGCCAGCAGTGAACTTAGCGGGGGGGCGGAGGAGACCCAGTACTTC
d_call: TRBD1; v_call: TRBV5-4; j_call: TRBJ1-2; clone_size: few; cdr3_aa: CASSSPGQVYGYTF; cdr3_nt: TGTGCCAGCAGCTCGCCGGGACAGGTCTATGGCTACACCTTC
d_call: -; v_call: TRBV7-8; j_call: TRBJ2-7; clone_size: few; cdr3_aa: CASSLVGGPTYEQYF; cdr3_nt: TGTGCCAGCAGCTTAGTGGGTGGACCAACCTACGAGCAGTACTTC
d_call: TRBD1; v_call: TRBV12-3/TRBV12-4; j_call: TRBJ2-3; clone_size: few; cdr3_aa: CASSPWRGDRNTDTQYF; cdr3_nt: TGTGCCAGCAGTCCCTGGCGTGGGGACAGAAACACAGATACGCAGTATTTT